The source of this TCR beta chain is a study of CD8 T cells in Susac syndrome. Random-hexamer reverse transcription was applied to about 0.45 to 1 ug RNA. Amplification of the TCR beta CDR3 was carried out by immunoSEQ multiplex PCR, which spanned a total of 54 Vbeta and 13 Jbeta segments. TCRdb reanalysed the immunoSEQ multiplex PCR reads using MiXCR and keeps one entry per CDR3 protein. The table has about 430,000 distinct CDR3 sequences, 85% to 90% seen once. Overall study findings and caveats: It was acknowledged in the study that the number of individuals who were included in its TCR sequencing and HLA analysis was relatively small.

CDR3 length: 15 residues. V lost 2 bases to trimming and J lost 9 bases; unmatched junction nucleotides: 9. In germline, CDR1 is MDHEN, CDR2 SYDVKM. On this clonotype: The antigen is unknown.

The multiple sclerosis control group comprised treatment-naive patients with stable or active relapsing-remitting disease. V gene TRBV28 combines with J gene TRBJ2-1, with TRBD2 matching over 8 bases. The clonotype was recovered from a human donor with multiple sclerosis. Sequenced input: CD8+ T cells from PBMCs. Here the CDR3 DNA reads TGTGCCAGCAGTTTAACGGGAGGGTTCACCAGTGAGCAGTTCTTC. It encodes CASSLTGGFTSEQFF.